What follows are 21 T cell receptor beta chains derived from one specimen sequenced in a study of cytomegalovirus exposure and HLA in healthy donors. In the PCR, 60 Vbeta and 13 Jbeta primers were used. Measured with immunoSEQ multiplex PCR; TCRdb has only the in-frame clones, and not every one. The sample lists around 100,000 clones, around 75% occurring once. The sample taken for sequencing was PBMCs. The receptors shown here come from a man in his forties or fifties in good health and CMV-seronegative.

This clone was counted only a few times. The chain links TRBV7-8 to TRBJ2-1, with TRBD1 matching over 11 bases. V trimming: 0 bases; J trimming: 2 bases; junction bases outside the gene matches: 6. CDR1 is SGHVS, CDR2 FQNEAQ, per germline. This CDR3 has 18 residues. The chain's CDR3 is CASSLAHPGQGAYNEQFF. The DNA of the CDR3 is TGTGCCAGCAGCTTAGCCCATCCGGGACAGGGGGCCTACAATGAGCAGTTCTTC.

The chain combines TRBV29-1 with TRBJ1-1; no reliable D call. V was trimmed by 3 bases and J by 1 base, leaving 9 bases between them. This CDR3 has 13 amino acids. Germline V lookup: CDR1 SQVTM, CDR2 ANQGSEA. CDR3 residues: CSVDTESNTEAFF. CDR3 nucleotides: TGCAGCGTTGACACAGAGTCGAACACTGAAGCTTTCTTT.

This sequence joins TRBV30 and TRBJ2-7; 16 nucleotides line up with TRBD2. V lost 1 base, J lost 5 bases, and 8 bases stayed unmatched. Germline CDR1 is GTSNPN and CDR2 is SVGIG (reference sequence). This CDR3 contains 17 residues. The DNA of the CDR3 is TGTGCCTGGAGTGGGGGACTAGCGGGAGGGCCTCTCGACGAGCAGTACTTC. This translates into CAWSGGLAGGPLDEQYF. Drawing the rest from reference TRBV30 and TRBJ2-7, the complete variable domain is SQTIHQWPATLVQPVGSPLSLECTVEGTSNPNLYWYRQAAGRGLQLLFYSVGIGQISSEVPQNLSASRPQDRQFILSSKKLLLSDSGFYLCAWSGGLAGGPLDEQYFGPGTRLTVT.

The genes are TRBV5-4 and TRBJ1-2, with D unclear. CDR3 length: 16 amino acids. Deletions cut 4 bases from V and 4 bases from J, with 20 bases between. Per the germline V gene, CDR1 is SGHNT and CDR2 is YYREEE (reference sequence). The CDR3 reads CASSPTSGRASYGYTF. CDR3 DNA sequence: TGTGCCAGCAGCCCAACCTCGGGGAGGGCATCCTATGGCTACACCTTC.

The V and J genes are TRBV5-1 and TRBJ2-3, with TRBD1 as a possible D gene (6 bases). The CDR3 runs 14 residues. Trimming pared 4 bases from V and 2 bases from J, leaving 11 bases between. Germline V gene sequence: CDR1 SGHRS, CDR2 YFSETQ. The CDR3 is CASSRDTYTDTQYF. CDR3 DNA: TGCGCCAGCAGCCGGGACACCTACACAGATACGCAGTATTTT.

The CDR3, as DNA: TGTGCCAGCAGCTCCGTGACTACAGATACGCAGTATTTT. Its protein product is CASSSVTTDTQYF. The chain couples TRBV7-9 to TRBJ2-3; D is uncertain. CDR3 length: 13 residues. Germline CDR1 is SEHNR and CDR2 is FQNEAQ (reference sequence). With 4 bases removed from V and 3 bases from J, the gap between germline ends came to 8 bases.

This chain uses TRBV27 with TRBJ1-4, with D tentatively TRBD1 (6 bases). Trimming took off 0 bases at V and 8 bases at J, with 13 bases between the two ends. This CDR3 is 15 amino acids long. Germline V gene sequence: CDR1 MNHEY, CDR2 SMNVEV (reference sequence). CDR3 coding DNA: TGTGCCAGCAGTTTATCCCTCGGGGGGCCCGAAAAACTGTTTTTT. This encodes CASSLSLGGPEKLFF.

The chain uses TRBV2 and TRBJ1-1; a possible D gene is TRBD1 (6 bases). The CDR3 sequence is 15 residues long. Trimming removed 7 bases at V and 4 bases at J, with 19 bases between. The germline CDR1 and CDR2 sequences are SNHLY and FYNNEI. CDR3 residues: CASNLYDTGRTEAFF. CDR3 nucleotide sequence: TGTGCCAGCAATCTGTACGACACAGGGCGCACTGAAGCTTTCTTT.

This clone was seen a single time. The chain is built from TRBV9 and TRBJ2-3, with a possible D match to TRBD1 (5 bases). The CDR3 runs 15 residues. Germline assignment: CDR1 SGDLS and CDR2 YYNGEE. V gave up 5 bases and J gave up 6 bases, with 19 bases separating them. The CDR3 sequence is CASSRGKTRPDTQYF. DNA of the CDR3: TGTGCCAGCAGTAGGGGAAAAACTCGACCGGATACGCAGTATTTT.

The CDR3, as DNA: TGCGCCAGCAGTCCAGCGAACAATGAGCAGTTCTTC. Residues: CASSPANNEQFF. The chain uses TRBV10-1 and TRBJ2-1; no reliable D call. The CDR3 consists of 12 residues. The ends were cut back, 5 bases at V and 5 bases at J, with 7 bases in the middle. Germline V gene data show CDR1 as WNHNN and CDR2 as SYGVQD (reference sequence).

V is TRBV9 and J is TRBJ2-5; 7 nucleotides match TRBD1. The CDR3 is 14 residues long. Germline V lookup: CDR1 SGDLS, CDR2 YYNGEE. The J segment lost 1 base and the V segment lost 4 bases, leaving 4 bases of the junction unmatched. CDR3 sequence reads: CASSLGQSQETQYF. DNA of the CDR3: TGTGCCAGCAGCCTGGGACAGAGCCAAGAGACCCAGTACTTC.

The rearrangement uses TRBV10-1 and TRBJ1-1, with D maybe TRBD1 (6 bases). The CDR3 consists of 13 residues. Trimming took 0 bases from V and 10 from J, leaving 12 bases between them. Germline values: CDR1 WNHNN, CDR2 SYGVQD (reference sequence). This chain's CDR3 is CASSESGGPGAFF. The CDR3 DNA follows: TGCGCCAGCAGTGAGTCGGGGGGGCCGGGAGCTTTCTTT.

The chain couples TRBV16 to TRBJ1-5; no definite D call. This CDR3 has 14 amino acids. V lost 0 bases and J lost 4, with 7 bases in between. Germline V CDR1 and CDR2: KGHSY, FQNENV. The CDR3 reads CASSQSGRNQPQHF. CDR3 nucleotide sequence: TGTGCCAGCAGCCAATCGGGGAGGAATCAGCCCCAGCATTTT.

The chain is built from TRBV19 and TRBJ1-4; D is unresolved. CDR3 size: 14 residues. CDR1 and CDR2 from the germline V gene are LNHDA and SQIVND (reference sequence). The V end was cut by 3 bases, the J end by 7 bases, with 12 bases between. The CDR3 is CASSMAPGGEKLFF. The CDR3 DNA is TGTGCCAGTAGTATGGCGCCGGGAGGTGAAAAACTGTTTTTT. Supplemented by reference TRBV19 and TRBJ1-4, the full variable domain reads DGGITQSPKYLFRKEGQNVTLSCEQNLNHDAMYWYRQDPGQGLRLIYYSQIVNDFQKGDIAEGYSVSREKKESFPLTVTSAQKNPTAFYLCASSMAPGGEKLFFGSGTQLSVL.

The J gene is TRBJ1-1, the V gene TRBV5-5; D gene ambiguous. CDR1 and CDR2 from the germline V gene are SGHKS and YYEKEE (reference sequence). CDR3 length: 14 residues. V gave up 2 bases and J gave up 5 bases, with 13 bases separating them. The CDR3 coding sequence is TGTGCCAGCAGCTTACGACACGGGGAAACTGAAGCTTTCTTT. This codes for CASSLRHGETEAFF.

V and J are TRBV7-9 and TRBJ2-5; D is unclear. Per germline, CDR1 SEHNR and CDR2 FQNEAQ (reference sequence). With 3 bases removed from V and 5 bases from J, the gap between germline ends came to 10 bases. The CDR3 loop spans 13 amino acids. CDR3 residues: CASSFENRETQYF. CDR3 nucleotide sequence: TGTGCCAGCAGCTTTGAAAACCGGGAGACCCAGTACTTC.

The V and J genes are TRBV5-4 and TRBJ2-3, with D possibly matching TRBD2 (7 bases). In germline, CDR1 is SGHNT, CDR2 YYREEE (reference sequence). The CDR3 spans 15 residues. V lost 1 base to trimming and J lost 4 bases, with 13 bases between them. CDR3 region: CASSLSGGAPDTQYF. DNA of the CDR3: TGTGCCAGCAGCTTGAGTGGGGGGGCCCCAGATACGCAGTATTTT.

V gene TRBV30 combines with J gene TRBJ1-5; tentatively, D is TRBD1 (6 bases). With 2 bases removed from V and 3 bases from J, the gap between germline ends came to 23 bases. CDR1 is GTSNPN and CDR2 is SVGIG in the germline V gene (reference sequence). The CDR3 is made up of 18 amino acids. This CDR3 is CAWSLATGRFLFNQPQHF. CDR3 coding DNA: TGTGCCTGGAGTTTGGCCACAGGGCGCTTTTTATTCAATCAGCCCCAGCATTTT.

The chain combines TRBV7-2 with TRBJ1-1; 11 bases are shared with TRBD1. From germline, CDR1 is SGHTA and CDR2 FQGNSA. The V and J ends lost 5 bases and 4 bases, in that order; junction bases with no gene match: 6. The CDR3 is 15 residues long. CDR3 DNA: TGTGCCAGCAGCCAATGGACAGGGGGCTCCACTGAAGCTTTCTTT. Its protein is CASSQWTGGSTEAFF.

The chain joins TRBV4-1 to TRBJ2-5; D is uncertain. The CDR3 sequence is 14 residues long. Germline-derived CDR1 and CDR2 are MGHRA and YSYEKL. Trimming took 3 bases from V and 1 from J, leaving 9 bases between them. The CDR3 bases are TGCGCCAGCAGCCATCCCGACTTCCAAGAGACCCAGTACTTC. Its translation is CASSHPDFQETQYF.

This chain joins TRBV27 and TRBJ2-7, with D possibly being TRBD2 (6 bases). The CDR3 is made up of 15 amino acids. With 8 bases removed from V and 0 bases from J, the gap between germline ends came to 17 bases. CDR1 MNHEY and CDR2 SMNVEV come from the germline V gene (reference sequence). The CDR3 sequence is CASHRQGGTSYEQYF. The DNA of the CDR3 is TGTGCCAGCCATCGCCAAGGCGGGACCTCCTACGAGCAGTACTTC.